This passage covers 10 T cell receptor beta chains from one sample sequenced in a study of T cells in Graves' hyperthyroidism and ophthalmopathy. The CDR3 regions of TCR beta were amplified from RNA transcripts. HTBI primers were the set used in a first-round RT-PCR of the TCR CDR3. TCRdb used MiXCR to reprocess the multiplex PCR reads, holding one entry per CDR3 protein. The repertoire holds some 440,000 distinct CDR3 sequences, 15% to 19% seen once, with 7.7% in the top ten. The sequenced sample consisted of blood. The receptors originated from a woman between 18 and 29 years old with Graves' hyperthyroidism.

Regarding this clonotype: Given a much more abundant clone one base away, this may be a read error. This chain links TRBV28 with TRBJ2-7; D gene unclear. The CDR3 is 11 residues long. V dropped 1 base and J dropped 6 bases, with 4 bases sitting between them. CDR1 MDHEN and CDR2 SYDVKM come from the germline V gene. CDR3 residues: CASSLYCEQYF. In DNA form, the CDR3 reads TGTGCCAGCAGTTTATACTGCGAGCAGTACTTC.

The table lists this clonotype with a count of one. The CDR3 loop reads CAWSGDTNSYEQYF. CDR3 DNA sequence: TGTGCCTGGAGTGGAGACACCAACTCCTACGAGCAGTACTTC. This sequence joins TRBV30 and TRBJ2-7; D gene unclear. Looked up from germline, CDR1 is GTSNPN and CDR2 is SVGIG (reference sequence). V shed 1 base and J shed 0 bases, with 10 bases lying between them. The CDR3 contains 14 residues.

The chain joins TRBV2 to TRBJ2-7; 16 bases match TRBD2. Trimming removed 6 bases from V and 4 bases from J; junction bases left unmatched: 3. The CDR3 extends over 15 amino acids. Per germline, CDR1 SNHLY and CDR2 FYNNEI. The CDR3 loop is CASRGLAGGLYEQYF. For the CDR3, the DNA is TGTGCCAGCAGGGGACTAGCGGGGGGGCTGTACGAGCAGTACTTC.

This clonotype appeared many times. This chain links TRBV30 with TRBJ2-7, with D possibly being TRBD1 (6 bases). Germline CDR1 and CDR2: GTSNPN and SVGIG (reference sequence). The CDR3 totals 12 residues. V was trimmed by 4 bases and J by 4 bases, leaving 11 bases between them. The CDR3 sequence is CAWTTQGYEQYF. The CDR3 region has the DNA TGTGCCTGGACCACACAGGGATACGAGCAGTACTTC.

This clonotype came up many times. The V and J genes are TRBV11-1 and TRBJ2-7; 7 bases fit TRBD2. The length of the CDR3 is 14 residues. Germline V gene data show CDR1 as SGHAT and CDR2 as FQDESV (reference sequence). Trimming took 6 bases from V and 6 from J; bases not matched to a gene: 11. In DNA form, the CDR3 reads TGTGCCAGCAGTTACATTTTATGGGAGGGCGAGCAGTACTTC. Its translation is CASSYILWEGEQYF.

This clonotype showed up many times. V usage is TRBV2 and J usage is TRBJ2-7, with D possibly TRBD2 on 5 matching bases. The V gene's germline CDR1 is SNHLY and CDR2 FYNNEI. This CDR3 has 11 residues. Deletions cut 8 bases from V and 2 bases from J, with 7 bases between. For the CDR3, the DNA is TGTGCCAGCCTAGCCCCCTACGAGCAGTACTTC. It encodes CASLAPYEQYF.

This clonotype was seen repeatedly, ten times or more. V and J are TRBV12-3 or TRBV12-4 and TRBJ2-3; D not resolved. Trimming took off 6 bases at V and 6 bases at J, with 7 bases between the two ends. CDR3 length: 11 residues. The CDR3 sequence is CASSYFDTQYF. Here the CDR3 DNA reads TGTGCCAGCAGCTATTTTGATACGCAGTATTTT.

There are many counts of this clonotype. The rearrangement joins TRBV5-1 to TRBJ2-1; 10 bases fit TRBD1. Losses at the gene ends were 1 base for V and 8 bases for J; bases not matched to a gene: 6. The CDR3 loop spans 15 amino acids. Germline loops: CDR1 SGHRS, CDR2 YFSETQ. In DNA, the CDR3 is TGCGCCAGCAGCTTGCCCGGGACAGGGGCCGATGAGCAGTTCTTC. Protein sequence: CASSLPGTGADEQFF.

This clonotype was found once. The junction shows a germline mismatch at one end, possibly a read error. The CDR3, as DNA: TGTGTCAGCTCCGGAGGAGATACGCAGTATTTT. Translating it yields CVSSGGDTQYF. V is TRBV12-3 or TRBV12-4 and J is TRBJ2-3; tentative D call: TRBD2 (5 bases). The CDR3 runs to 11 residues.

The CDR3: CASGLATGTYSGANVLTF. CDR3 nucleotide sequence: TGTGCTAGTGGTTTGGCGACGGGAACCTACTCTGGGGCCAACGTCCTGACTTTC. The chain combines TRBV12-5 with TRBJ2-6; a possible D gene is TRBD2 (5 bases). The CDR3 has 18 amino acids. From germline, CDR1 is LGHNT and CDR2 FRNRAP. The V end was cut by 1 base, the J end by 0 bases, with 13 bases between. Combining the CDR3 with reference TRBV12-5 and TRBJ2-6 gives the whole variable domain DARVTQTPRHKVTEMGQEVTMRCQPILGHNTVFWYRQTMMQGLELLAYFRNRAPLDDSGMPKDRFSAEMPDATLATLKIQPSEPRDSAVYFCASGLATGTYSGANVLTFGAGSRLTVL.